The 18 T cell receptor beta chains reported below all come from one sample, sequenced in a study of blood T cell repertoires in COVID-19. Sequencing used immunoSEQ multiplex PCR; TCRdb keeps in-frame clones, though not all of them. In the table there are roughly 120,000 clones, roughly 75% of which are singletons. Source material: peripheral blood. The source of these receptors is a human donor in a cohort sampled during active or convalescent COVID-19.

The rearrangement uses TRBV10-3 and TRBJ2-2; 11 bases line up with TRBD2. Germline V CDR1 and CDR2: ENHRY, SYGVKD. V was pared by 7 bases and J by 4 bases, with 5 bases of the junction left unmatched. The CDR3 totals 15 residues. The CDR3 coding sequence is TGTGCCATCACCGGACTAGCGGGCGGCACCGGGGAGCTGTTTTTT. It encodes CAITGLAGGTGELFF.

This chain links TRBV7-2 with TRBJ1-2, with D tentatively TRBD1 (6 bases). CDR1 is SGHTA and CDR2 is FQGNSA in the germline V gene. There are 12 residues in the CDR3. Trimming removed 4 bases at V and 7 bases at J, with 10 bases between. The CDR3: CASSSQGGGYTF. The CDR3 nucleotides read TGTGCCAGCAGCTCGCAAGGGGGTGGCTACACCTTC.

The chain joins TRBV30 to TRBJ2-3; D is possibly TRBD2 (6 bases). The germline V and J ends were trimmed by 2 bases and 6 bases, with 18 bases remaining between them. The germline V gene encodes CDR1 GTSNPN and CDR2 SVGIG (reference sequence). The CDR3 spans 15 residues. The CDR3 sequence: CAWSLGGPVFDTQYF. In nucleotides, the CDR3 is TGTGCCTGGAGTCTCGGAGGGCCGGTTTTCGATACGCAGTATTTT.

V gene TRBV7-3 combines with J gene TRBJ2-7; TRBD2 agrees at 9 bases. V was clipped by 2 bases and J by 4 bases; unmatched bases: 9. CDR1 SGHTA and CDR2 FQGTGA come from the germline V gene. This CDR3 comprises 16 residues. CDR3 amino acids: CASSLLVAGEHYEQYF. For the CDR3, the DNA is TGTGCCAGCAGCTTATTGGTAGCGGGAGAACATTACGAGCAGTACTTC.

The chain couples TRBV12-3 or TRBV12-4 to TRBJ2-1; D gene unclear. V was cut by 4 bases and J by 5 bases, with 9 bases left in between. The CDR3 is made up of 13 amino acids. The CDR3 region is CASSSYLNNEQFF. The CDR3 DNA sequence: TGTGCCAGCAGTTCCTATCTGAACAATGAGCAGTTCTTC.

This sequence joins TRBV5-6 and TRBJ2-7; no firm D call. CDR1 is SGHDT, CDR2 YYEEEE, per germline. V lost 2 bases and J 3 bases, leaving 9 bases between the germline ends. CDR3 length equals 13 residues. The CDR3 DNA is TGTGCCAGCAGCTTATACAGAGACTACGAGCAGTACTTC. It specifies CASSLYRDYEQYF.

This chain links TRBV21-1 with TRBJ1-5; the D call of TRBD1 is as the table states it, not checked on the DNA. TRBV21-1 is assigned pseudogene status. The CDR3 loop spans 16 amino acids. CDR3 DNA: TGTGCCAGCAGCAAATCGACAGGGTATAGCAATCAGCCCCAGCATTTT. It codes for CASSKSTGYSNQPQHF.

This chain links TRBV19 with TRBJ1-5, with 9 positions matching TRBD1. The CDR3 loop spans 16 amino acids. Per germline, CDR1 LNHDA and CDR2 SQIVND (reference sequence). J gave up 4 bases and V 2 bases, and 6 bases lay outside the gene matches. The chain's CDR3 is CASSIFAGTGNQPQHF. CDR3 bases: TGTGCCAGTAGTATATTTGCCGGGACAGGGAATCAGCCCCAGCATTTT.

With regard to this clone: The sample carries other DNA sequences with the same CDR3. The chain couples TRBV14 to TRBJ1-6; D ambiguous. In germline, CDR1 is SGHDN, CDR2 FVKESK. The V end was cut by 1 base, the J end by 1 base, with 5 bases between. This CDR3 has 15 amino acids. The CDR3 nucleotides read TGTGCCAGCAGCCAAGGAGGATCCTATAATTCACCCCTCCACTTT. It encodes CASSQGGSYNSPLHF.

Written as DNA, the CDR3 is TGTGCCAGCAGCTTGGCATACGGACAGCACAATGAGCAGTTCTTC. Translated: CASSLAYGQHNEQFF. The chain joins TRBV5-5 to TRBJ2-1, with D possibly TRBD1 on 6 matching bases. The germline V and J ends were trimmed by 0 bases and 5 bases, with 12 bases remaining between them. The CDR3 runs to 15 residues. Germline-derived CDR1 and CDR2 are SGHKS and YYEKEE (reference sequence). Variable domain in full (rest from reference TRBV5-5 and TRBJ2-1): DAGVTQSPTHLIKTRGQQVTLRCSPISGHKSVSWYQQVLGQGPQFIFQYYEKEERGRGNFPDRFSARQFPNYSSELNVNALLLGDSALYLCASSLAYGQHNEQFFGPGTRLTVL.

This clone was detected once. V gene TRBV2 combines with J gene TRBJ2-3; possibly TRBD2 for D (5 bases). V was shortened by 4 bases and J by 1 base, with 12 bases between the two germline ends. In germline, CDR1 is SNHLY, CDR2 FYNNEI. This CDR3 spans 15 amino acids. CDR3 nucleotides: TGTGCCAGCAGTGGGGGTAACGGGGGCACAGATACGCAGTATTTT. This codes for CASSGGNGGTDTQYF.

This clone was recorded once. The chain joins TRBV4-1 to TRBJ2-7; TRBD2 agrees at 7 bases. The germline gives CDR1 MGHRA, CDR2 YSYEKL. The CDR3 is made up of 13 amino acids. Trimming took 3 bases from V and 3 from J; bases not matched to a gene: 2. In DNA, the CDR3 is TGCGCCAGCAGCCAGACGGGGGGCTACGAGCAGTACTTC. Translating it yields CASSQTGGYEQYF.

This clone was seen a few times. The V gene is TRBV6-6, the J gene TRBJ1-2, with D tentatively TRBD1 (6 bases). Germline-derived CDR1 and CDR2 are MNHNY and SVGAGI (reference sequence). This CDR3 comprises 13 residues. Trimming stripped 7 bases from V and 4 bases from J, with 13 bases between. CDR3 loop: CASNPDSSYGYTF. The CDR3, as DNA: TGTGCCAGCAACCCGGACAGTTCCTATGGCTACACCTTC.

This chain links TRBV2 with TRBJ1-3, with no clear D. The CDR3 is 16 amino acids. Germline V gives CDR1 SNHLY, CDR2 FYNNEI. Trimming took off 2 bases at V and 0 bases at J, with 11 bases between the two ends. CDR3 DNA sequence: TGTGCCAGCAGTGAACGAGCGGTCCTCTCTGGAAACACCATATATTTT. It yields the protein CASSERAVLSGNTIYF.

The V and J genes are TRBV5-1 and TRBJ2-1, with TRBD1 identical over 8 bases. The CDR3 covers 16 residues. Germline loops: CDR1 SGHRS, CDR2 YFSETQ. The junction had 10 bases not matched to a gene; V was cut back by 4 bases and J by 4 bases. The CDR3 loop is CASSAGRTGPYNEQFF. The CDR3 nucleotides read TGCGCCAGCAGCGCCGGTAGGACAGGGCCTTACAATGAGCAGTTCTTC. Full variable domain (rest looked up from reference TRBV5-1 and TRBJ2-1): KAGVTQTPRYLIKTRGQQVTLSCSPISGHRSVSWYQQTPGQGLQFLFEYFSETQRNKGNFPGRFSGRQFSNSRSEMNVSTLELGDSALYLCASSAGRTGPYNEQFFGPGTRLTVL.

The sample holds a few counts of this clone. The chain is built from TRBV11-3 and TRBJ1-3; TRBD1 matches at 8 bases. Trimming cost V 4 bases and J 4 bases; bases outside gene matches: 6. The CDR3 loop spans 15 amino acids. The germline V gene encodes CDR1 SGHNT and CDR2 YENEEA. CDR3 residues: CASSSRGLNGNTIYF. CDR3 bases: TGTGCCAGCAGCTCCAGGGGGCTGAACGGAAACACCATATATTTT.

V usage is TRBV29-1 and J usage is TRBJ2-1; D unresolved. CDR3 size: 11 residues. Trimming removed 2 bases from V and 4 bases from J, with 3 bases in between. In germline, CDR1 is SQVTM, CDR2 ANQGSEA. The CDR3 coding sequence is TGCAGCGTTGAACTATACAATGAGCAGTTCTTC. It codes for CSVELYNEQFF.

This clone was detected only once. The V and J genes are TRBV29-1 and TRBJ2-5; D remains unclear. Between the trimmed V and J ends, which lost 7 bases and 5 bases, there was a span of 8 bases. The germline gives CDR1 SQVTM, CDR2 ANQGSEA. The CDR3 is 10 amino acids. The CDR3 loop reads CSARYETQYF. CDR3 bases: TGCAGCGCCCGGTACGAGACCCAGTACTTC.